This T cell receptor (beta chain) was recorded in a study of CD8+ T cells in alopecia areata. The authors extracted RNA and reverse transcribed it into cDNA as the sequencing template. Measured with immunoSEQ multiplex PCR; TCRdb has only the in-frame clones, and not every one. The repertoire holds some 170,000 clones, approximately 59% seen once, with 16% in the top ten. The treatment here: oral pan-JAK inhibitor, 5-10 mg twice daily. V dropped 4 bases and J dropped 3 bases, with 12 bases sitting between them. The CDR3 length is 14 residues. Per the germline V gene, CDR1 is KGHSH and CDR2 is LQKENI. This TCR was recovered from a human donor with alopecia areata. Here the sequenced sample was CD4+ T cells sorted from blood, taken at roughly week 55, from a patient treated with tofacitinib. V is TRBV18 and J is TRBJ2-5; D perhaps matches TRBD1 (6 bases). Here the CDR3 reads CASSQTGLKETQYF. CDR3 nucleotide sequence: TGTGCCAGCTCACAGACAGGCCTTAAAGAGACCCAGTACTTC.